The 12 T cell receptor beta chains in this list originate from one sample, sequenced in a study of blood T cell repertoires in COVID-19 (dated by TCRdb to 2020 to 2021). The library was generated by the immunoSEQ multiplex PCR assay. In its TCRdb copy, this immuneACCESS table keeps in-frame sequences only and misses some clones. Where compared with another copy, unresolved V genes explain less than half of these, and the others have no known cause. The sample yields approximately 440,000 clones; about 85% were counted once. The ten most abundant clones make up roughly 0.7% of the sample. The sequenced sample consisted of PBMCs or T cells enriched from blood (not recorded which). Every receptor here comes from a woman aged 18-35 years who had recovered from COVID-19.

The chain links TRBV7-2 to TRBJ1-2; TRBD1 matches at 7 bases. Germline trimming cut 5 bases from V and 8 bases from J; bases unmatched to any gene: 14. The CDR3 consists of 15 residues. CDR1 is SGHTA, CDR2 FQGNSA, per germline. CDR3 nucleotides: TGTGCCAGCAGCCCACCCTTCGACAGGGTAGAGGGCTACACCTTC. Amino acids: CASSPPFDRVEGYTF.

The chain combines TRBV5-4 with TRBJ2-1; D is perhaps TRBD1 (6 bases). Between the trimmed V and J ends, which lost 1 base and 3 bases, there was a span of 11 bases. The CDR3 has 15 amino acids. The V gene's germline CDR1 is SGHNT and CDR2 YYREEE (reference sequence). CDR3 loop: CASSLSRQDYNEQFF. CDR3 sequence (DNA): TGTGCCAGCAGCTTGTCGAGACAGGACTACAATGAGCAGTTCTTC.

The chain employs TRBV5-4 and TRBJ2-3, with D perhaps matching TRBD2 (6 bases). V shed 4 bases and J shed 2 bases, with 17 bases lying between them. The CDR3 consists of 16 residues. Per germline, CDR1 SGHNT and CDR2 YYREEE (reference sequence). This chain's CDR3 is CASSPQRVGFTDTQYF. Here the CDR3 DNA reads TGTGCCAGCAGCCCCCAGCGGGTAGGATTCACAGATACGCAGTATTTT.

CDR3 in amino acids: CASSSGQISYGYTF. The CDR3 DNA reads as TGTGCCAGCAGCTCGGGACAGATATCCTATGGCTACACCTTC. V and J are TRBV7-2 and TRBJ1-2; TRBD1 aligns across 7 bases. Trimming at V came to 4 bases and at J to 4 bases, leaving 6 bases not matched to a gene. The CDR3 sequence is 14 residues long. Germline loops: CDR1 SGHTA, CDR2 FQGNSA.

This clone was observed a handful of times. The chain uses TRBV11-2 and TRBJ2-7; the D is unclear. Germline V gene sequence: CDR1 SGHAT, CDR2 FQNNGV. V lost 2 bases and J lost 2, with 7 bases in between. This CDR3 has 13 amino acids. The CDR3 sequence: CASSLRGAYEQYF. CDR3 sequence (DNA): TGTGCCAGCAGCTTACGCGGAGCCTACGAGCAGTACTTC.

The chain employs TRBV30 and TRBJ2-1, with D maybe TRBD1 (6 bases). Trimming took off 3 bases at V and 8 bases at J, with 14 bases between the two ends. Per the germline V gene, CDR1 is GTSNPN and CDR2 is SVGIG (reference sequence). CDR3 length: 13 amino acids. CDR3 amino acids: CAWSADTGYEQFF. CDR3 DNA sequence: TGTGCCTGGAGCGCCGATACAGGGTATGAGCAGTTCTTC.

The chain employs TRBV12-5 and TRBJ1-5; D gene unclear. Per germline, CDR1 LGHNT and CDR2 FRNRAP. Trimming took 5 bases from V and 1 from J, leaving 18 bases between them. The CDR3 spans 17 residues. The CDR3 here is CASGPSGGLESNQPQHF. The CDR3 nucleotides read TGTGCTAGTGGTCCCTCGGGCGGGTTAGAGAGCAATCAGCCCCAGCATTTT.

This rearrangement joins TRBV12-5 to TRBJ2-3, with D perhaps TRBD1 (8 bases). Trimming took off 0 bases at V and 1 base at J, with 14 bases between the two ends. The CDR3 extends over 17 amino acids. Germline V CDR1 and CDR2: LGHNT, FRNRAP. CDR3 loop: CASGLVQGGAGTDTQYF. In nucleotides, the CDR3 is TGTGCTAGTGGTTTGGTACAGGGGGGGGCGGGCACAGATACGCAGTATTTT.

The chain uses TRBV12-5 and TRBJ2-7, with 9 nucleotides matching TRBD2. V shed 6 bases, J shed 3 bases, and the junction held 6 bases outside the gene matches. CDR3 length: 14 amino acids. From germline, CDR1 is LGHNT and CDR2 FRNRAP. CDR3 bases: TGTGCTAGTGGCCCCGGGACTAGCTTCTACGAGCAGTACTTC. It specifies CASGPGTSFYEQYF.

The chain joins TRBV18 to TRBJ2-1, with 8 bases aligning to TRBD1. This CDR3 has 13 amino acids. V lost 5 bases and J lost 13; bases outside the gene matches: 10. In germline, CDR1 is KGHSH, CDR2 LQKENI. CDR3 loop: CASSFPGGADQFF. The DNA for the CDR3 is TGTGCCAGCTCATTCCCAGGGGGCGCGGACCAGTTCTTC.

The gene calls are TRBV29-1 and TRBJ2-7, with D possibly TRBD2 on 6 matching bases. CDR3 length: 19 amino acids. Germline loops: CDR1 SQVTM, CDR2 ANQGSEA. V was clipped by 5 bases and J by 6 bases, with 35 bases between them. The DNA for the CDR3 is TGCAGCGTTATGTATCTCCGCGGGGTACGGGCGGGGTTCTTCGGCGAGCAGTACTTC. It is translated as CSVMYLRGVRAGFFGEQYF.

V and J are TRBV7-2 and TRBJ1-1; D is unclear. With 0 bases removed from V and 5 bases from J, the gap between germline ends came to 7 bases. The CDR3 is 13 residues long. Germline assignment: CDR1 SGHTA and CDR2 FQGNSA. Written as DNA, the CDR3 is TGTGCCAGCAGCTTAGCCCTAGGAACTGAAGCTTTCTTT. Translated: CASSLALGTEAFF.